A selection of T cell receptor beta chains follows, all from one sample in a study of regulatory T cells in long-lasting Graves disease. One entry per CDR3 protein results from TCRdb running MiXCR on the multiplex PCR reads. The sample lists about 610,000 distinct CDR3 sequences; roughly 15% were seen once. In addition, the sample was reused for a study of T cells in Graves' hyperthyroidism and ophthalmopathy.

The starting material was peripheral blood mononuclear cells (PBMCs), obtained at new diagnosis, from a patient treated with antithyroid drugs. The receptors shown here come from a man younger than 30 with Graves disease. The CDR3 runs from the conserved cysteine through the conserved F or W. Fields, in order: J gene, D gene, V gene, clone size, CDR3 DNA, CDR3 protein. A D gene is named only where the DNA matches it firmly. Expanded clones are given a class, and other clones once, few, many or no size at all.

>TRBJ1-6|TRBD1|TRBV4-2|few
TGTGCCAGCAGCCAAACCGGGACAGATTCACCCCTCCACTTT
CASSQTGTDSPLHF
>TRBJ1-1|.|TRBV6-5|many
TGTGCCAGCAGTTACGCAGGGCCGAACACTGAAGCTTTCTTT
CASSYAGPNTEAFF
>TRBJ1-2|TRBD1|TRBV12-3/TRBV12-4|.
TGTGCCAGCAGTACAGCCTACACAGGGGGTTACGGCTACACCTTC
CASSTAYTGGYGYTF
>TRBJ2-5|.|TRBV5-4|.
TGTGCCAGCAGCTTGGGGATTGTTGGGGGAGGAGGAGAGACCCAGTACTTC
CASSLGIVGGGGETQYF
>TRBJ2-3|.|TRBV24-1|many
TGTGCCACCAGTCGTCTCCTGGGAAGCACAGATACGCAGTATTTT
CATSRLLGSTDTQYF
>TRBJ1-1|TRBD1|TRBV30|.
TGTGCCTGGAGAAGGAGGACAGGGACCACTGAAGCTTTCTTT
CAWRRRTGTTEAFF
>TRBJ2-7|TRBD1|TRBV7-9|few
TGTGCCAGCAGCCCCCCTTTCAGGACAGGGGATGGGTACGAGCAGTACTTC
CASSPPFRTGDGYEQYF
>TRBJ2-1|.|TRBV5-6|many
TGTGCCAGCAGCTTGGGGACTCCATCCTACAATGAGCAGTTCTTC
CASSLGTPSYNEQFF
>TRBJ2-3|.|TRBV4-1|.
TGCGCCAGCAGCCAAGAGATAGGGAGCACAGATACGCAGTATTTT
CASSQEIGSTDTQYF
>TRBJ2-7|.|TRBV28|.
TGTGCCAGCAGTTTCCCCAGGAGCTCCTACGAGCAGTACTTC
CASSFPRSSYEQYF
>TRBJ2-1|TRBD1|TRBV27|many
TGTGCCAGCAGTTTGACAGGGGATGCCTACAATGAGCAGTTCTTC
CASSLTGDAYNEQFF
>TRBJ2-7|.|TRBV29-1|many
.
CSVGGGTSGPGEYF
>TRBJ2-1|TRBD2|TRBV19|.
TGTGCCAGTAGTGAAAGACTAGCGCCCTACAATGAGCAGTTCTTC
CASSERLAPYNEQFF
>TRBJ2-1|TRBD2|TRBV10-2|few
TGCGCCAGCAGGGTTCTAGCGGGAGAGTCCTTGGGTCCCTACAATGAGCAGTTCTTC
CASRVLAGESLGPYNEQFF
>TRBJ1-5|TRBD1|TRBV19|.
TGTGCCAGTAGTGGGGGGTGGAGGGGGCATCAGCCCCAGCATTTT
CASSGGWRGHQPQHF
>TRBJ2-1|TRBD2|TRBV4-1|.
TGCGCCAGCAGCCCGCGACTAGCGGGATCCAATGAGCAGTTCTTC
CASSPRLAGSNEQFF
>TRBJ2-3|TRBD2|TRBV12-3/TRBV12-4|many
TGTGCCAGCAGTTTGGGGACTAGCGGGAGGTCAGGAGATACGCAGTATTTT
CASSLGTSGRSGDTQYF
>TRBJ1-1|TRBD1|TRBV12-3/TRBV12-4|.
TGTGCCAGCAGTTTAGAAGACAGGGGTCTCTTGAACACTGAAGCTTTCTTT
CASSLEDRGLLNTEAFF
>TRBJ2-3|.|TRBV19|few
TGTGCCAGTAGTATAGGGAACCAGGGTACGCAGTATTTT
CASSIGNQGTQYF
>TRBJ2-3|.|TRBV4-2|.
TGTGCCAGCAGCCAAGATGGTTACACAGATACGCAGTATTTT
CASSQDGYTDTQYF
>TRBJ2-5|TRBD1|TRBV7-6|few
TGTGCCAGCAGACTCAGACAGGGCGGCCAAGAGACCCAGTACTTC
CASRLRQGGQETQYF
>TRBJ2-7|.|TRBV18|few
TGTGCCAGCTCTACCGGCAGGGACATCGGCGAGCAGTACTTC
CASSTGRDIGEQYF
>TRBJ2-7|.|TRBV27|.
TGTGCCAGCAGTTTATACGGACGGGGAAACTACGAGCAGTACTTC
CASSLYGRGNYEQYF
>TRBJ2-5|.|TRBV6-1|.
TGTGCCAGCAGACCTCATGGGACACTTCAAGAGACCCAGTACTTC
CASRPHGTLQETQYF
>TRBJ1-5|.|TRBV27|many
TGTGCCAGCAGTTTATCGGCAGGAGCCAATCAGCCCCAGCATTTT
CASSLSAGANQPQHF
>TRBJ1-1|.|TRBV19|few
TGTGCCAGTAGTATAGTACAGAACACTGAAGCTTTCTTT
CASSIVQNTEAFF
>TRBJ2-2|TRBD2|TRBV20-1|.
TGCAGTGCTAGAGATTCCTCGAGCGGGACGAACACCGGGGAGCTGTTTTTT
CSARDSSSGTNTGELFF
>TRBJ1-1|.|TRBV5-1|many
TGCGCCAGCAGCTTGGGGAGGGCTCGGAACACTGAAGCTTTCTTT
CASSLGRARNTEAFF
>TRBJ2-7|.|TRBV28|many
TGTGCCAGCAGCACGGTGGCCTACGAGCAGTACTTC
CASSTVAYEQYF
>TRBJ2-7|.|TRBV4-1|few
TGCGCCAGCAGCCAAGCGACCTCCTACGAGCAGTACTTC
CASSQATSYEQYF
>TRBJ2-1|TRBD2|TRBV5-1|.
TGCGCCAGCAGCTTGAAGCTAGCGGGAGGAGCTTACAATGAGCAGTTCTTC
CASSLKLAGGAYNEQFF
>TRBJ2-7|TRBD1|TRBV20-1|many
TGCAGTGTTTTTAGGACAGGGGCCTCCTACGAGCAGTACTTC
CSVFRTGASYEQYF
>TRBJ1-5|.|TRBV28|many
TGTGCCAGCAAGGGTGATTGGGGGGATAATCAGCCCCAGCATTTT
CASKGDWGDNQPQHF
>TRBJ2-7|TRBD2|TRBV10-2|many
TGCGCCAGCAGTTTTTCGGGAGGTGGGCGCGAGCAGTACTTC
CASSFSGGGREQYF
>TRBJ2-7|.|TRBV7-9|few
TGTGCCAGCAGCTTATCGGGGGTACGCTCCTACGAGCAGTACTTC
CASSLSGVRSYEQYF
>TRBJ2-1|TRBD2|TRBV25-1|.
TGTGCCAGCCATAGTAGCGGGAGGGCCTTGGGGGACAATGAGCAGTTCTTC
CASHSSGRALGDNEQFF
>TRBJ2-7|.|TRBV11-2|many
TGTGCCAGCAGCTTAGGGGGGATGTGGGGCGAGCAGTACTTC
CASSLGGMWGEQYF
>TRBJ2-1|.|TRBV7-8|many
TGTGCCAGCAGGTTATACTATAATGAGCAGTTCTTC
CASRLYYNEQFF
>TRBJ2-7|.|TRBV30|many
TGTGCCTGGAGTATAGGGGCGCCCGAGCAGTACTTC
CAWSIGAPEQYF
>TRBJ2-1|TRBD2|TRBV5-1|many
TGCGCCAGCAGCTCACTAGCGGGAGGACTTCGCCCCGTCGACTACAATGAGCAGTTCTTC
CASSSLAGGLRPVDYNEQFF
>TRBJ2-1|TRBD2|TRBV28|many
TGTGCCAGCAGTCACCGGAGCGGGAACTCCTACAATGAGCAGTTCTTC
CASSHRSGNSYNEQFF
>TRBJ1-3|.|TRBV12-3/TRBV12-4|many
TGTGCCAGCAGTCACAGCGTTTCCTCTGGAAACACCATATATTTT
CASSHSVSSGNTIYF